This TCR beta chain is from a study of T cell changes during pregnancy in multiple sclerosis. Germline V gene data show CDR1 as MGHRA and CDR2 as YSYEKL. The CDR3 sequence is 16 residues long. The ends were cut back, 1 base at V and 0 bases at J, with 7 bases in the middle. Libraries were prepared by immunoSEQ multiplex PCR; TCRdb keeps only in-frame clonotypes and omits some of them. In the table there are tens of thousands of clones, around nine tenths of which are singletons. Here the sequenced sample was peripheral blood, taken in the first trimester of pregnancy. The V call is TRBV4-1, the J call TRBJ2-6; no reliable D call. This sequence originates from a female donor in good health, enrolled as a control in a pregnancy study. CDR3 in DNA: TGCGCCAGCAGCCAAGGGGCAGCCTCTGGGGCCAACGTCCTGACTTTC. Protein: CASSQGAASGANVLTF.